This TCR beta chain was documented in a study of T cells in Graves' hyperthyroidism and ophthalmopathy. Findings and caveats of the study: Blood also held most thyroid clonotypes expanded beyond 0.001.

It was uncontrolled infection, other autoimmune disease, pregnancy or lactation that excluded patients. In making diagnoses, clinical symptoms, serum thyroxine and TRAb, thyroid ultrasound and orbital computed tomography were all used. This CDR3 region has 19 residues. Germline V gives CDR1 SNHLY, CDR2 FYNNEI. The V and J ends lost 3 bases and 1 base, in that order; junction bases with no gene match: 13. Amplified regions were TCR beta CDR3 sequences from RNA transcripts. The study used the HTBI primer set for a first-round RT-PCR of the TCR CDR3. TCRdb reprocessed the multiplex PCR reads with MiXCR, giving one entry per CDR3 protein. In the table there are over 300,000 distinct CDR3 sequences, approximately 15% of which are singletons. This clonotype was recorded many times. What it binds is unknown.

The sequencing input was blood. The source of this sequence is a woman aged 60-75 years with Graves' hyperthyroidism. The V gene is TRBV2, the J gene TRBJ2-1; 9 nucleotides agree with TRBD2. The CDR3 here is CASSDPPTLAGTSYNEQFF. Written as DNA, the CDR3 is TGTGCCAGCAGTGATCCCCCCACCCTAGCGGGAACATCCTACAATGAGCAGTTCTTC.